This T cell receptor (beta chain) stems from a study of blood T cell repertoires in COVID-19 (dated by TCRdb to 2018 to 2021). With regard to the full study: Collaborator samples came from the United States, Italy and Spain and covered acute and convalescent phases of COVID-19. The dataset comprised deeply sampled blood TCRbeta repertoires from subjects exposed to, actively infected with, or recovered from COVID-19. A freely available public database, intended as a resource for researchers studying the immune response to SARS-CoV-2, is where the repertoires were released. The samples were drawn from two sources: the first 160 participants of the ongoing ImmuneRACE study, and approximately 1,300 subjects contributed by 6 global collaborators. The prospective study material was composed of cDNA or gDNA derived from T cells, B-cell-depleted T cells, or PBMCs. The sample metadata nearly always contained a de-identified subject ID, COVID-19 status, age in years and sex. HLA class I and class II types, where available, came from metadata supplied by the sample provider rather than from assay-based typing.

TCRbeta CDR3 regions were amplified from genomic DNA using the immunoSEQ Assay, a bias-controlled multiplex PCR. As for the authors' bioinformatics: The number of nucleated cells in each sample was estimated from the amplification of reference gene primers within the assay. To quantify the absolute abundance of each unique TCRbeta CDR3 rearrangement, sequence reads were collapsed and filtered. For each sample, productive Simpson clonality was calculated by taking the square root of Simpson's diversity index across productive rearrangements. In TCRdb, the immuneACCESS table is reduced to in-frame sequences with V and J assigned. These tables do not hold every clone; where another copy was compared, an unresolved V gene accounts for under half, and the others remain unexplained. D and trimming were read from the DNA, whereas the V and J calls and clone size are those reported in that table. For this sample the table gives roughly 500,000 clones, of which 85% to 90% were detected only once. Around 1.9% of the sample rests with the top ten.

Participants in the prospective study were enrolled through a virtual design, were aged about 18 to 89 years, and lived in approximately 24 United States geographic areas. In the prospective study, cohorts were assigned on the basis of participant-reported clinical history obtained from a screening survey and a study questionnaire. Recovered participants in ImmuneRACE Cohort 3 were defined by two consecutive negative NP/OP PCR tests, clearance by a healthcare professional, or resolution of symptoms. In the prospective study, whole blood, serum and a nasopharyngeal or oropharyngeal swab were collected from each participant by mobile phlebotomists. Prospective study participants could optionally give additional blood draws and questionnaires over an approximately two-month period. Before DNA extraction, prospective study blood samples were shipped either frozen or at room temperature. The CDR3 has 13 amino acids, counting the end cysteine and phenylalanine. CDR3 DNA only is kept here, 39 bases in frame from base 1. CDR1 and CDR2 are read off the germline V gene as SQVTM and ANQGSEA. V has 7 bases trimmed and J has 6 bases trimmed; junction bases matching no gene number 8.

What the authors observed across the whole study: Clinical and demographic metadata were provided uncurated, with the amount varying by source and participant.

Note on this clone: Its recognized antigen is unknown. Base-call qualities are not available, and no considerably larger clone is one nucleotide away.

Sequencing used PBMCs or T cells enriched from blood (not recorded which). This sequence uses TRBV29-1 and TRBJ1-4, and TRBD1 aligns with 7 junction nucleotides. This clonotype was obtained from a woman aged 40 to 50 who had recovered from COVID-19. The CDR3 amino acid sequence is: CSALQGGDEKLFF. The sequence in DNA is TGCAGCGCCCTCCAAGGGGGCGATGAAAAACTGTTTTTT.